This T cell receptor (beta chain) was captured by sequencing in a study of response to subunit inactivated influenza vaccine. Germline CDR1 is DFQATT and CDR2 is SNEGSKA (reference sequence). V was shortened by 3 bases and J by 4 bases, with 12 bases between the two germline ends. The length of the CDR3 is 13 residues. TCRdb reprocessed the RT-PCR reads via MiXCR and lists one record per CDR3 protein. Of about 540,000 distinct CDR3 sequences listed, around 25% are singletons. This same sample was also part of a study on T cells expressing NK-cell markers. According to that study: It was by 5'RACE template switching with UMIs that TCR beta cDNA was made.

The V call is TRBV20-1, the J call TRBJ1-1; D unclear. The TCR originated in a man aged 45-65 years who received an inactivated influenza vaccine. Sequenced here: CD4+ T cells sorted from PBMCs, sampled approximately 12 days after vaccination. CDR3 coding DNA: TGCAGTGCTAGGTATCCGGGTCCCACTGAAGCTTTCTTT. Translating it yields CSARYPGPTEAFF.